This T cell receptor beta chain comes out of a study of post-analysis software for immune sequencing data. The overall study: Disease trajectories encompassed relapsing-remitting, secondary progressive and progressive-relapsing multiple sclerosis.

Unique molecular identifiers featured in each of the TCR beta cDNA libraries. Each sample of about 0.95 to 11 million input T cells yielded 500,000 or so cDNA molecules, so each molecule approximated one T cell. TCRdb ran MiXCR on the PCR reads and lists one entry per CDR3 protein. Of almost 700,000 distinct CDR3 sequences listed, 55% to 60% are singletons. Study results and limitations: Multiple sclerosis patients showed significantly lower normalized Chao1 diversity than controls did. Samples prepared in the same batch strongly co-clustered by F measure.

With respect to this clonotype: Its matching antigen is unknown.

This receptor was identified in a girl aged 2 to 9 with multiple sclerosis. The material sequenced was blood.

CDR3 protein: CATRWERGSYNEQYF. The CDR3 DNA reads TGCGCCACCCGCTGGGAACGGGGCTCCTACAATGAGCAGTACTTC. V is TRBV5-1 and J is TRBJ2-1; either TRBD1 or TRBD2 may supply D (5 bases each). The tail of the sequence fits TRBJ2-7 better, so the J call may be wrong. The CDR3 covers 15 residues. Germline V gene data show CDR1 as SGHRS and CDR2 as YFSETQ.